This T cell receptor (beta chain) was obtained from a study of T cells after yellow fever vaccination. The study, taken as a whole, reports: A weaker secondary response peaked on day 5, the primary on day 15. Contaminants from the bulk population, in the form of abundant clonotypes, could be found in FACS-sorted repertoires. The booster response re-showed most primary clones: approximately 95% CD4, more than 70% CD8.

The CDR3 runs to 13 residues. V lost 3 bases and J lost 5, with 11 bases in between. Per germline, CDR1 SGDLS and CDR2 YYNGEE. In the case of this clonotype: Its antigen is as yet unknown.

Conversion of TCR transcripts into cDNA relied on 5'RACE template switching, which added a universal primer site and UMIs. TCRdb reprocessed the 5' RACE reads with MiXCR, giving one entry per CDR3 protein. Here the sample spans some 340,000 distinct CDR3 sequences, over 8.5% being singletons. The source of this sequence is a man aged 18 to 30 who received the YFV17D yellow fever vaccine. The chain combines TRBV9 with TRBJ1-1; no firm D call. This material consisted of CD4+ T cells sorted from PBMCs, taken 45 days after the yellow fever booster vaccination. The CDR3 here is CASSASTVTEAFF. The CDR3 region has the DNA TGTGCCAGCAGCGCAAGTACGGTGACTGAAGCTTTCTTT.